The 21 T cell receptor beta chains below come from one sample, sequenced in a study of blood T cell repertoires in COVID-19. Sequencing used immunoSEQ multiplex PCR; TCRdb keeps in-frame clones, though not all of them. The sample has fewer than 200,000 clones; 65% to 90% are singletons. Sequencing was performed on peripheral blood. All receptors derive from a man aged 45 to 65 with active or convalescent COVID-19.

This clone was counted a single time. This chain joins TRBV7-3 and TRBJ1-5, with TRBD1 identical over 9 bases. CDR1 is SGHTA, CDR2 FQGTGA, per germline. With V trimmed by 5 bases and J by 6 bases, 2 bases remained unmatched. CDR3 length equals 13 residues. This CDR3 is CASSQDRGQPQHF. CDR3 bases: TGTGCCAGCAGCCAGGACAGGGGTCAGCCCCAGCATTTT.

The V gene is TRBV7-2, the J gene TRBJ2-5; 10 nucleotides agree with TRBD2. This CDR3 contains 14 residues. V lost 2 bases to trimming and J lost 4 bases; unmatched junction nucleotides: 1. The germline gives CDR1 SGHTA, CDR2 FQGNSA. The CDR3 DNA sequence: TGTGCCAGCAGCTTAAGACTAGCGGGAGAGACCCAGTACTTC. Translating it yields CASSLRLAGETQYF.

The chain carries TRBV5-6 and TRBJ2-2; D might be TRBD2 (6 bases). The germline V and J ends were trimmed by 6 bases and 1 base, with 16 bases remaining between them. CDR1 and CDR2 (germline): SGHDT, YYEEEE. This CDR3 has 16 amino acids. Here the CDR3 reads CASKALGGLNTGELFF. For the CDR3, the DNA is TGTGCCAGCAAAGCCCTGGGGGGACTGAACACCGGGGAGCTGTTTTTT.

The chain is built from TRBV11-3 and TRBJ1-1; D ambiguous. V dropped 1 base and J dropped 4 bases, with 10 bases sitting between them. The CDR3 has 14 residues. Germline-derived CDR1 and CDR2 are SGHNT and YENEEA. The CDR3 region is CASSLGGSSTEAFF. In DNA, the CDR3 is TGTGCCAGCAGCTTAGGAGGGAGCTCCACTGAAGCTTTCTTT.

This clone was found a few times. The chain is built from TRBV3-1 (or the pseudogene TRBV3-2) and TRBJ2-1, with D possibly being TRBD2 (5 bases). The CDR3 length is 15 residues. V lost 0 bases and J 4 bases, leaving 10 bases between the germline ends. Germline V gene data show CDR1 as LGHDT and CDR2 as YNNKEL (reference sequence). In nucleotides, the CDR3 is TGTGCCAGCAGCCAAGATCCCCAGCGGTACAATGAGCAGTTCTTC. Translating gives CASSQDPQRYNEQFF.

In regard to this clone: Other DNA sequences in this specimen translate into the identical CDR3. The DNA of the CDR3 is TGTGCCAGTAGTATACTTAGCGGGGGCTCCTACAATGAGCAGTTCTTC. Translated: CASSILSGGSYNEQFF. The rearrangement links TRBV19 to TRBJ2-1; 9 nucleotides agree with TRBD2. Germline CDR1 reads LNHDA; CDR2 reads SQIVND (reference sequence). This CDR3 spans 16 amino acids. V was clipped by 2 bases and J by 0 bases; unmatched bases: 2.

CDR3 coding DNA: TGTGCCAGCAGCCTCCGGGACAGGGGGTTCTCCTACACCTTC. Its translation: CASSLRDRGFSYTF. The genes are TRBV13 and TRBJ1-2, with 11 bases lining up with TRBD1. Germline V gives CDR1 PRHDT, CDR2 FYEKMQ (reference sequence). V trimming: 5 bases; J trimming: 10 bases; junction bases outside the gene matches: 9. The CDR3 extends over 14 amino acids. Complete variable domain (other parts from reference TRBV13 and TRBJ1-2): AAGVIQSPRHLIKEKRETATLKCYPIPRHDTVYWYQQGPGQDPQFLISFYEKMQSDKGSIPDRFSAQQFSDYHSELNMSSLELGDSALYFCASSLRDRGFSYTFGSGTRLTVV.

V gene TRBV2 combines with J gene TRBJ2-5, with D possibly matching TRBD2 (5 bases). The V end lost 5 bases, the J end lost 5 bases, and 18 bases lay between the germline ends. This CDR3 is 15 amino acids long. The germline gives CDR1 SNHLY, CDR2 FYNNEI. CDR3 in DNA: TGTGCCAGCAGTCCTACGAGCGGAGCCCCCGAGACCCAGTACTTC. It specifies CASSPTSGAPETQYF.

The chain employs TRBV18 and TRBJ1-5; possibly TRBD1 for D (6 bases). The CDR3 totals 14 residues. CDR1 is KGHSH, CDR2 LQKENI, per germline. V dropped 1 base and J dropped 5 bases, with 9 bases sitting between them. The CDR3 sequence is CASSPQGGYQPQHF. CDR3 DNA sequence: TGTGCCAGCTCACCACAGGGGGGGTATCAGCCCCAGCATTTT.

In the case of this clone: Different DNA sequences within this sample yield the same CDR3. V and J are TRBV3-1 (or the pseudogene TRBV3-2) and TRBJ1-1; D uncertain. V lost 1 base to trimming and J lost 4 bases, with 10 bases between them. The CDR3 sequence is 14 residues long. Germline CDR1 LGHDT, CDR2 YNNKEL (reference sequence). The CDR3 nucleotides read TGTGCCAGCAGCCAAGCGAGTGGAGGCACTGAAGCTTTCTTT. Protein sequence: CASSQASGGTEAFF.

This clone has only a few counts. The V call is TRBV7-2, the J call TRBJ1-5; TRBD1 is a possible D gene (6 bases). Deletions cut 1 base from V and 6 bases from J, with 7 bases between. CDR3 size: 13 residues. Germline CDR1 SGHTA, CDR2 FQGNSA. The CDR3 nucleotides are TGTGCCAGCAGCTTAGAGGGGGTTCAGCCCCAGCATTTT. It specifies CASSLEGVQPQHF.

The rearrangement links TRBV2 to TRBJ2-3, with 9 bases lining up with TRBD1. Germline V gene lookup returns CDR1 SNHLY and CDR2 FYNNEI. This CDR3 comprises 14 residues. J lost 1 base, V lost 5 bases, and 1 base had no gene match. The CDR3, as DNA: TGTGCCAGCAGTTGGACAGGGGGCACAGATACGCAGTATTTT. Encoded protein: CASSWTGGTDTQYF.

The gene calls are TRBV28 and TRBJ1-3; 8 nucleotides line up with TRBD1. The CDR3 is 13 amino acids. Germline values: CDR1 MDHEN, CDR2 SYDVKM. J lost 7 bases, V lost 6 bases, and 5 bases had no gene match. The CDR3 DNA sequence: TGTGCCAGCAGGAAACAGGGGGAGAACACCATATATTTT. It specifies CASRKQGENTIYF.

The rearrangement uses TRBV11-2 and TRBJ2-3; D is undetermined. The CDR3 loop spans 12 amino acids. The germline V gene has CDR1 SGHAT and CDR2 FQNNGV. Trimming pared 5 bases from V and 2 bases from J, leaving 5 bases between. CDR3: CASSPTTDTQYF. The CDR3 DNA is TGTGCCAGCAGCCCTACCACAGATACGCAGTATTTT.

CDR3 sequence: CSVEVASGSEQYF. CDR3 bases: TGCAGCGTTGAGGTCGCTAGCGGGAGCGAGCAGTACTTC. This chain joins TRBV29-1 and TRBJ2-7; 10 positions match TRBD2. The CDR3 totals 13 residues. Germline CDR1 SQVTM, CDR2 ANQGSEA. V was clipped by 3 bases and J by 6 bases; unmatched bases: 5.

CDR3 bases: TGTGCCAGCAGTGAGGGGGACAGGTATAATTCACCCCTCCACTTT. Translating it yields CASSEGDRYNSPLHF. The rearrangement uses TRBV6-1 and TRBJ1-6; 8 nucleotides agree with TRBD1. The junction had 2 bases not matched to a gene; V was cut back by 3 bases and J by 4 bases. This CDR3 is built from 15 residues. Germline CDR1 reads MNHNS; CDR2 reads SASEGT.

The rearrangement joins TRBV5-5 to TRBJ2-7; D is possibly TRBD2 (6 bases). CDR1 and CDR2 (germline): SGHKS, YYEKEE (reference sequence). The CDR3 has 14 amino acids. Trimming cost V 2 bases and J 1 base, with 10 bases left between them. The CDR3 loop is CASSFGSQSYEQYF. DNA for the CDR3: TGTGCCAGCAGCTTCGGGAGCCAGTCCTACGAGCAGTACTTC.

V usage is TRBV5-1 and J usage is TRBJ2-5, with TRBD2 identical over 8 bases. The CDR3 is made up of 14 amino acids. The trim removed 0 bases at V and 5 bases at J, leaving 3 bases unmatched. Germline V CDR1 and CDR2: SGHRS, YFSETQ. Written as DNA, the CDR3 is TGCGCCAGCAGCTTGGGGACTAGCAGGGAGACCCAGTACTTC. Amino acids: CASSLGTSRETQYF.

The chain couples TRBV7-3 to TRBJ2-1; a possible D gene is TRBD1 (5 bases). The V gene's germline CDR1 is SGHTA and CDR2 FQGTGA. The CDR3 totals 12 residues. V dropped 2 bases and J dropped 7 bases, with 6 bases sitting between them. Here the CDR3 reads CASSLQGNEQFF. DNA of the CDR3: TGTGCCAGCAGCTTACAGGGTAATGAGCAGTTCTTC.

The chain has TRBV30 and TRBJ1-2; no clear D gene. The germline V and J ends were trimmed by 1 base and 7 bases, with 13 bases remaining between them. The CDR3 is 13 amino acids. In germline, CDR1 is GTSNPN, CDR2 SVGIG (reference sequence). The CDR3 region has the DNA TGTGCCTGGAGTGCTTCGCGGACTGGTGGCTACACCTTC. This gives the protein CAWSASRTGGYTF.

In regard to this clone: At the DNA level, this CDR3 is encoded by other sequences in the same sample as well. J is TRBJ1-1 and V is TRBV25-1; 8 positions agree with TRBD1. Looked up from germline, CDR1 is MGHDK and CDR2 is SYGVNS. The CDR3 loop spans 15 amino acids. Trimming removed 1 base from V and 5 bases from J; junction bases left unmatched: 6. The CDR3 loop is CASSESLTGDTEAFF. The CDR3 DNA reads as TGTGCCAGCAGTGAATCGTTGACAGGGGATACTGAAGCTTTCTTT.